These 20 T cell receptor beta chains were all obtained from the same sample, sequenced in a study of CD8+ T cells in alopecia areata (dated by TCRdb to 2016 to 2018). What the time point label conveys for this sample: 4 weeks on oral tofacitinib. Read against the paper, the sample's treatment or condition label means: oral pan-JAK inhibitor, 5-10 mg twice daily. Library creation used the immunoSEQ multiplex PCR assay. To provide template for TCR sequencing, every sample had RNA extracted and reverse transcribed into cDNA. Held by TCRdb, this immuneACCESS table contains in-frame sequences only and omits some clones. Under half of the omission traces to an unresolved V gene where checked; the cause of the rest is unknown. The sample yields around 140,000 clones; around 83% were counted once. The ten largest clonotypes hold roughly 13% of the sample. Sequencing was performed on CD8+ T cells sorted from blood, taken at week 4, from a patient treated with tofacitinib. The receptors derive from a human donor with alopecia areata.

In its sample, this clone was seen a few times. This chain uses TRBV7-2 with TRBJ1-4, with a weak D call TRBD1 (6 bases). Trimming stripped 4 bases from V and 0 bases from J, with 21 bases between. This CDR3 comprises 19 residues. Germline V gene data show CDR1 as SGHTA and CDR2 as FQGNSA. The CDR3 region is CASSYIHRNRVATNEKLFF. The CDR3 region has the DNA TGTGCCAGCAGCTATATCCATAGAAACAGGGTTGCAACTAATGAAAAACTGTTTTTT.

The V and J genes are TRBV5-1 and TRBJ2-1; D unresolved. V was clipped by 4 bases and J by 6 bases, with 8 bases between them. Per germline, CDR1 SGHRS and CDR2 YFSETQ. This CDR3 is built from 12 residues. Here the CDR3 DNA reads TGCGCCAGCAGCCGGAACTTCAATGAGCAGTTCTTC. It is translated as CASSRNFNEQFF.

On this clone: Other DNA sequences in this sample translate to the same CDR3. The chain has TRBV10-3 and TRBJ2-1; D is unresolved. Trimming pared 2 bases from V and 6 bases from J, leaving 2 bases between. Germline CDR1 and CDR2: ENHRY and SYGVKD. CDR3 length: 11 residues. This CDR3 reads CAISEANEQFF. The CDR3 region has the DNA TGTGCCATCAGTGAGGCCAATGAGCAGTTCTTC.

Only one count was recorded for this clone. The genes are TRBV10-3 and TRBJ2-1; TRBD2 matches 7 bases. Germline CDR1 reads ENHRY; CDR2 reads SYGVKD. The CDR3 is made up of 13 amino acids. J lost 6 bases, V lost 10 bases, and 9 bases had no gene match. CDR3 loop: CATASGETNEQFF. The CDR3 nucleotides read TGTGCCACCGCTAGCGGCGAGACCAATGAGCAGTTCTTC.

J is TRBJ2-5 and V is TRBV5-1, with 8 bases that match TRBD2. This CDR3 is built from 15 residues. V was clipped by 1 base and J by 5 bases; unmatched bases: 7. Germline values: CDR1 SGHRS, CDR2 YFSETQ. The CDR3 sequence: CASSLITAGEETQYF. The CDR3, as DNA: TGCGCCAGCAGCTTGATTACAGCGGGGGAGGAGACCCAGTACTTC.

The V gene is TRBV19, the J gene TRBJ2-1; D not certain. V dropped 1 base and J dropped 0 bases, with 7 bases sitting between them. Germline-derived CDR1 and CDR2 are LNHDA and SQIVND (reference sequence). This CDR3 has 15 residues. The CDR3 protein is CASSIGGGSYNEQFF. The CDR3 bases are TGTGCCAGTAGTATAGGCGGCGGCTCCTACAATGAGCAGTTCTTC. Full variable domain (remainder filled in from reference TRBV19 and TRBJ2-1): DGGITQSPKYLFRKEGQNVTLSCEQNLNHDAMYWYRQDPGQGLRLIYYSQIVNDFQKGDIAEGYSVSREKKESFPLTVTSAQKNPTAFYLCASSIGGGSYNEQFFGPGTRLTVL.

This chain uses TRBV6-5 with TRBJ2-7; maybe TRBD1 (6 bases). CDR1 MNHEY and CDR2 SVGAGI come from the germline V gene. The CDR3 runs to 15 residues. V lost 5 bases to trimming and J lost 1 base, with 15 bases between them. The CDR3 DNA reads as TGTGCCAGCAGTCCGTTAACAGGGATTTCCTACGAGCAGTACTTC. This encodes CASSPLTGISYEQYF.

The J gene is TRBJ2-3, the V gene TRBV19; D is undetermined. V lost 5 bases to trimming and J lost 4 bases, with 13 bases between them. The germline CDR1 and CDR2 sequences are LNHDA and SQIVND (reference sequence). This CDR3 is built from 14 residues. CDR3 protein: CASSFGDTPDTQYF. DNA for the CDR3: TGTGCCAGTAGTTTTGGGGATACTCCAGATACGCAGTATTTT.

The chain recombines TRBV2 with TRBJ1-3; D remains ambiguous. The CDR3 contains 15 residues. Germline CDR1 SNHLY, CDR2 FYNNEI. V dropped 10 bases and J dropped 1 base, with 17 bases sitting between them. For the CDR3, the DNA is TGTGCCACTCCCGGAGAACTCGGTTCTGGAAACACCATATATTTT. Translating gives CATPGELGSGNTIYF.

In DNA form, the CDR3 reads TGTGCCAGCAGTTTATCCCGGACAGGGATGACGGTGGATACGCAGTATTTT. It yields the protein CASSLSRTGMTVDTQYF. The V and J genes are TRBV27 and TRBJ2-3; 8 bases map to TRBD1. Germline CDR1 and CDR2: MNHEY and SMNVEV (reference sequence). CDR3 length: 17 amino acids. V gave up 0 bases and J gave up 6 bases; unmatched junction bases: 11.

DNA of the CDR3: TGTGCCATCAGTGAGTCCGGGCAGGCAACTGAAGCTTTCTTT. Amino acids: CAISESGQATEAFF. V and J are TRBV10-3 and TRBJ1-1; D unresolved. Trimming removed 0 bases from V and 5 bases from J, with 10 bases in between. This CDR3 region has 14 residues. Germline CDR1 reads ENHRY; CDR2 reads SYGVKD.

The chain uses TRBV19 and TRBJ2-7, with no clear D. The germline gives CDR1 LNHDA, CDR2 SQIVND (reference sequence). V dropped 8 bases and J dropped 2 bases, with 10 bases sitting between them. This CDR3 spans 12 amino acids. CDR3 nucleotide sequence: TGTGCCAGTGGGGAAGGTCCCTACGAGCAGTACTTC. It translates to CASGEGPYEQYF.

The chain joins TRBV7-9 to TRBJ2-7, with D perhaps TRBD1 (5 bases). CDR1 and CDR2 (germline): SEHNR, FQNEAQ (reference sequence). This CDR3 contains 17 residues. V was pared by 3 bases and J by 1 base, with 19 bases between. The CDR3 sequence: CASSLDNWAIESYEQYF. The CDR3 DNA reads as TGTGCCAGCAGCTTGGACAACTGGGCGATCGAGTCCTACGAGCAGTACTTC. The whole variable domain, remainder taken from reference TRBV7-9 and TRBJ2-7, is DTGVSQNPRHKITKRGQNVTFRCDPISEHNRLYWYRQTLGQGPEFLTYFQNEAQLEKSRLLSDRFSAERPKGSFSTLEIQRTEQGDSAMYLCASSLDNWAIESYEQYFGPGTRLTVT.

Comment on this clone: One end of the junction varies from germline; a read error may be responsible. V gene TRBV7-9 combines with J gene TRBJ2-7; D might be TRBD1 or TRBD2, each matching 5 bases. The germline V gene encodes CDR1 SEHNR and CDR2 FQNEAQ (reference sequence). This CDR3 is built from 13 residues. CDR3 loop: CASSGTGNYGQYF. The DNA of the CDR3 is TGTGCCAGCAGCGGGACCGGGAACTACGGGCAGTACTTC.

The V and J genes are TRBV6-6 and TRBJ2-7, with D hard to call. The CDR3 extends over 14 amino acids. Germline CDR1 MNHNY, CDR2 SVGAGI (reference sequence). V was trimmed by 3 bases and J by 5 bases, leaving 14 bases between them. The CDR3, as DNA: TGTGCCAGCAGTTATAGGCCCCTTGGGGACGAGCAGTACTTC. Translation gives CASSYRPLGDEQYF.

V usage is TRBV29-1 and J usage is TRBJ2-3; maybe TRBD2 (5 bases). The CDR3 totals 12 residues. Germline V gene lookup returns CDR1 SQVTM and CDR2 ANQGSEA. Trimming shortened V by 6 bases and J by 1 base, and 8 bases separated the two germline ends. The CDR3 region has the DNA TGCAGCGTGGACTGGGGCACAGATACGCAGTATTTT. Translated: CSVDWGTDTQYF.

This clone has just one count. The chain has TRBV30 and TRBJ1-4, with a possible D match to TRBD1 (6 bases). There are 14 residues in the CDR3. CDR1 and CDR2 (germline): GTSNPN, SVGIG (reference sequence). V was trimmed by 4 bases and J by 8 bases, leaving 17 bases between them. CDR3 loop: CAWMSWTDQEKLFF. CDR3 DNA: TGTGCCTGGATGAGTTGGACAGATCAGGAAAAACTGTTTTTT.

The chain is built from TRBV29-1 and TRBJ2-2; TRBD2 matches 13 bases. This CDR3 is built from 14 residues. V was pared by 7 bases and J by 5 bases, with 4 bases of the junction left unmatched. CDR1 is SQVTM, CDR2 ANQGSEA, per germline. CDR3 region: CSGGLAGRTGELFF. As DNA, the CDR3 is TGCAGCGGGGGACTAGCGGGACGTACCGGGGAGCTGTTTTTT.

This clone was picked up one time. CDR3 sequence reads: CASSAGLAGSNEQFF. The CDR3, as DNA: TGTGCCAGCAGCGCCGGACTAGCGGGGTCCAATGAGCAGTTCTTC. The chain combines TRBV9 with TRBJ2-1, with 12 bases fitting TRBD2. V dropped 3 bases and J dropped 6; count of bases not matched to a gene: 4. Germline assignment: CDR1 SGDLS and CDR2 YYNGEE. The CDR3 consists of 15 residues. The variable domain in full, completed from reference TRBV9 and TRBJ2-1, reads DSGVTQTPKHLITATGQRVTLRCSPRSGDLSVYWYQQSLDQGLQFLIQYYNGEERAKGNILERFSAQQFPDLHSELNLSSLELGDSALYFCASSAGLAGSNEQFFGPGTRLTVL.

The chain uses TRBV7-8 and TRBJ2-1, with 7 bases identical to TRBD2. The CDR3 length is 15 residues. The germline V gene has CDR1 SGHVS and CDR2 FQNEAQ. V lost 2 bases, J lost 4 bases, and 5 bases stayed unmatched. CDR3 sequence (DNA): TGTGCCAGCAGCTTATTGGGCGGGGGATACAATGAGCAGTTCTTC. Translation: CASSLLGGGYNEQFF.